This passage covers 5 T cell receptor beta chains from one sample sequenced in a study of cytomegalovirus exposure and HLA in healthy donors. Libraries were prepared by immunoSEQ multiplex PCR; TCRdb keeps only in-frame clonotypes and omits some of them. The sample holds tens of thousands of clones, 96% seen once. Sequenced material: PBMCs. The receptors here all came from a woman under 30 in good health and CMV-seropositive.

The rearrangement links TRBV6-5 to TRBJ2-7, with TRBD2 as a possible D gene (6 bases). Per the germline V gene, CDR1 is MNHEY and CDR2 is SVGAGI. Trimming pared 2 bases from V and 5 bases from J, leaving 16 bases between. This CDR3 spans 15 amino acids. The CDR3 nucleotides read TGTGCCAGCAGTTACGTCCAAACGGGAGTGCACGAGCAGTACTTC. The encoded protein is CASSYVQTGVHEQYF.

This chain links TRBV7-2 with TRBJ1-4; 7 nucleotides line up with TRBD1. CDR1 is SGHTA and CDR2 is FQGNSA in the germline V gene. The V gene end was trimmed by 0 bases and the J gene end by 5 bases; junction bases not matched to a gene: 3. This CDR3 region has 15 residues. In DNA, the CDR3 is TGTGCCAGCAGCTTAGCGGGACAGAACAATGAAAAACTGTTTTTT. Its protein is CASSLAGQNNEKLFF.

The CDR3 protein is CATSGTSTDTQYF. CDR3 nucleotides: TGTGCCACTAGCGGGACCAGCACAGATACGCAGTATTTT. The rearrangement uses TRBV9 and TRBJ2-3; 9 bases are a match to TRBD2. Germline CDR1 SGDLS, CDR2 YYNGEE. The CDR3 spans 13 residues. V lost 9 bases, J lost 0 bases, and 2 bases stayed unmatched.

The CDR3 DNA reads TGTGCCAGCAGGGGGACAGTGAACTATGGCTACACCTTC. This codes for CASRGTVNYGYTF. This rearrangement joins TRBV28 to TRBJ1-2; TRBD1 matches at 7 bases. The CDR3 runs to 13 residues. Trimming cost V 6 bases and J 2 bases; bases outside gene matches: 3. Per germline, CDR1 MDHEN and CDR2 SYDVKM.

In the case of this clone: The sample contains more than one DNA sequence encoding this CDR3. J is TRBJ2-4 and V is TRBV5-1; TRBD1 agrees at 7 bases. The CDR3 sequence is 17 residues long. J was trimmed by 0 bases and V by 0 bases; bases with no gene match: 6. Germline V lookup: CDR1 SGHRS, CDR2 YFSETQ. The CDR3: CASSLGGTDLAKNIQYF. The CDR3 DNA reads as TGCGCCAGCAGCTTGGGAGGGACAGATCTAGCCAAAAACATTCAGTACTTC.